This TCR beta chain stems from a study of PD-1 blockade in mismatch repair-deficient tumors. Assay used: immunoSEQ multiplex PCR; TCRdb lists only in-frame clones, some missing. Here the sample spans under 95,000 clones, about 85% being singletons. TCR sequencing covered a few patients who responded to pembrolizumab. With V trimmed by 6 bases and J by 5 bases, 4 bases remained unmatched. The germline V gene encodes CDR1 MNHEY and CDR2 SVGAGI. The CDR3 consists of 13 residues. This chain links TRBV6-5 with TRBJ1-5, with TRBD1 matching over 7 bases. This sequence was found in an adult with mismatch repair-deficient cancer. The sequencing used peripheral blood, collected 12 weeks after starting pembrolizumab. This CDR3 is CASRTGEDQPQHF. CDR3 nucleotide sequence: TGTGCCAGCAGAACAGGGGAGGATCAGCCCCAGCATTTT.